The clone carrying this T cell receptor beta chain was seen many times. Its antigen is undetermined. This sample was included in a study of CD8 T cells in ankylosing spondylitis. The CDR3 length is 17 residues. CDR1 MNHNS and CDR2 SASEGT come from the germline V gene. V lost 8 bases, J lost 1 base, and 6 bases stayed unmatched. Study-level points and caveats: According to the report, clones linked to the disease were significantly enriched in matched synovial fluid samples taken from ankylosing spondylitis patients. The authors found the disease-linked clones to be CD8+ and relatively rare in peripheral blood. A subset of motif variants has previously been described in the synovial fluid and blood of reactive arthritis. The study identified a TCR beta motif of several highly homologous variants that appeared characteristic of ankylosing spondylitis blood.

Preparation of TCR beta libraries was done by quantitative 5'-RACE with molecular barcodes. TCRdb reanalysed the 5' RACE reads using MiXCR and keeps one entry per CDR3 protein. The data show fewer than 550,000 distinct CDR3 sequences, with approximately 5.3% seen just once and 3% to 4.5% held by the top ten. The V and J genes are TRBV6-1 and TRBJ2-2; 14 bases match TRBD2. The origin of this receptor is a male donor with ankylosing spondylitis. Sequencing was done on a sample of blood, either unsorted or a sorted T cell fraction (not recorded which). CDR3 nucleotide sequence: TGTGCCAGCTGGTGGACTAGCGGGGGGATGAACACCGGGGAGCTGTTTTTT. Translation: CASWWTSGGMNTGELFF.